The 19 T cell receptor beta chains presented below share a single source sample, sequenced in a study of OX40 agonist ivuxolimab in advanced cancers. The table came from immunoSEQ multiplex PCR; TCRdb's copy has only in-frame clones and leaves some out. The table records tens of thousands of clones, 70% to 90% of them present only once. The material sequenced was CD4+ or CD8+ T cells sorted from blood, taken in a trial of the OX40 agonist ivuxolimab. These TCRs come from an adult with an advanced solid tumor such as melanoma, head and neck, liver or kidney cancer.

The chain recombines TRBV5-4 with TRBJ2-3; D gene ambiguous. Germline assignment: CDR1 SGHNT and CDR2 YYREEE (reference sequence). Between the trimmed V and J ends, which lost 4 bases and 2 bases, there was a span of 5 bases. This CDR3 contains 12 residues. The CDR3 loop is CASSRNTDTQYF. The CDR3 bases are TGTGCCAGCAGCCGAAACACAGATACGCAGTATTTT.

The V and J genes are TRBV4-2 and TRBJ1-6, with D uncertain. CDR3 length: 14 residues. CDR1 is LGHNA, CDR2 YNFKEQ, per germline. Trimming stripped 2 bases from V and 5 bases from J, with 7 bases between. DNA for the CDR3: TGTGCCAGCAGCCAACAAAGGAATAATTCACCCCTCCACTTT. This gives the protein CASSQQRNNSPLHF.

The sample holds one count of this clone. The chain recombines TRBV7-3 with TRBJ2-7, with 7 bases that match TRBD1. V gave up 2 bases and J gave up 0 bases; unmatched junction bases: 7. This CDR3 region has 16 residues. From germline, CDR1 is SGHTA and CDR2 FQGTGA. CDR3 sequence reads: CASSLRTGTVSYEQYF. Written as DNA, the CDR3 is TGTGCCAGCAGCTTACGGACCGGGACAGTCTCCTACGAGCAGTACTTC.

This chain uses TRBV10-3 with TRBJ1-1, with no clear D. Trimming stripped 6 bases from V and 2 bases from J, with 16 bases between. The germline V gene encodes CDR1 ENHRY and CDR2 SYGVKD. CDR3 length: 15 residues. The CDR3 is CAIRSRSTDNTEAFF. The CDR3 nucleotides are TGTGCCATCAGATCCCGCTCGACGGATAACACTGAAGCTTTCTTT.

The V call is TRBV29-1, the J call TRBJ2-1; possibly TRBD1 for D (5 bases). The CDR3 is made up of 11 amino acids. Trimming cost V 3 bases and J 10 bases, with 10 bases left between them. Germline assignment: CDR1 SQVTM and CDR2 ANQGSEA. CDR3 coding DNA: TGCAGCGTTGACAGGGTTCGGGAGCAGTTCTTC. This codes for CSVDRVREQFF.

The CDR3 region is CASPNENRAENNSPLHF. The CDR3 nucleotides are TGTGCCAGTCCGAACGAGAACAGGGCAGAGAATAATTCACCCCTCCACTTT. The rearrangement links TRBV19 to TRBJ1-6, with a tentative D call TRBD1 (6 bases). V lost 8 bases, J lost 5 bases, and 22 bases lay in between. The CDR3 contains 17 residues. Germline V lookup: CDR1 LNHDA, CDR2 SQIVND (reference sequence).

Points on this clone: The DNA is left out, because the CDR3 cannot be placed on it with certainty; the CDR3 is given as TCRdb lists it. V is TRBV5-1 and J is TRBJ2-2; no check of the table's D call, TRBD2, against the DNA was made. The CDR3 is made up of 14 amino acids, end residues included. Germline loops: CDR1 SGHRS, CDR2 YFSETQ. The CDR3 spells CASSLDLRAGELFF.

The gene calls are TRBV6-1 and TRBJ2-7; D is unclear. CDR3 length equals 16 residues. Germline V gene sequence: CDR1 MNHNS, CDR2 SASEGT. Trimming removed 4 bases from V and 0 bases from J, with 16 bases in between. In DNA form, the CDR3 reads TGTGCCAGCAGTGGAGTCCAGATTATCGACTCCTACGAGCAGTACTTC. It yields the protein CASSGVQIIDSYEQYF.

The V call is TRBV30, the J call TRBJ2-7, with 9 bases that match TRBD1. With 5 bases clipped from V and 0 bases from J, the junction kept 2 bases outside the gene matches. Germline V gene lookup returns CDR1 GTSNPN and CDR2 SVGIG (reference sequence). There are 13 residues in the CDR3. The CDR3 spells CAWDRGDSYEQYF. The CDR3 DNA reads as TGTGCCTGGGACAGGGGGGACTCCTACGAGCAGTACTTC.

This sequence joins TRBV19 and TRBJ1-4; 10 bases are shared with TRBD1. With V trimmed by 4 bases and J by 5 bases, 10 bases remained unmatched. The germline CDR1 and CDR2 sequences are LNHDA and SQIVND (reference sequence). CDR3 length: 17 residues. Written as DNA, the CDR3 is TGTGCCAGTAGTAAAAGGGACAGGGGAATCTACAATGAAAAACTGTTTTTT. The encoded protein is CASSKRDRGIYNEKLFF.

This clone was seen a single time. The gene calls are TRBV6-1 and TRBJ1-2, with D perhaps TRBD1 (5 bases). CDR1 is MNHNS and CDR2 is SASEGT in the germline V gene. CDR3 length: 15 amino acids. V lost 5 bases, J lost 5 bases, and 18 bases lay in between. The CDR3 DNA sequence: TGTGCCAGCAGTTTTCGGGCGCAGGGCGGATATGGCTACACCTTC. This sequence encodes CASSFRAQGGYGYTF.

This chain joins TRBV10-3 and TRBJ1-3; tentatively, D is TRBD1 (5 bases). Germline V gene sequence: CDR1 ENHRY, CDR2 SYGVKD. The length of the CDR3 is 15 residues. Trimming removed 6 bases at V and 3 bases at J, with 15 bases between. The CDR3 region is CAIRSSGEGGNTIYF. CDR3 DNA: TGTGCCATCAGGAGTTCGGGGGAAGGTGGAAACACCATATATTTT.

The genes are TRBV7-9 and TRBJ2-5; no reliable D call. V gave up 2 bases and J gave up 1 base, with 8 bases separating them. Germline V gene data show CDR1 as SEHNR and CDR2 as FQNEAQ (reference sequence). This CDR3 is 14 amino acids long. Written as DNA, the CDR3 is TGTGCCAGCAGCTTATTCCGGTCCCAAGAGACCCAGTACTTC. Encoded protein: CASSLFRSQETQYF.

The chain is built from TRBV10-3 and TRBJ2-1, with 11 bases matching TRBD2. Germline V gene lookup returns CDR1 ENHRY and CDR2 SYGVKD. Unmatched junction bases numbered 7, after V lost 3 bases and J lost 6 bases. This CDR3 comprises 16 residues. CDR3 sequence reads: CAISEGLAGGSNEQFF. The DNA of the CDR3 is TGTGCCATCAGTGAAGGGCTAGCGGGGGGTAGCAATGAGCAGTTCTTC.

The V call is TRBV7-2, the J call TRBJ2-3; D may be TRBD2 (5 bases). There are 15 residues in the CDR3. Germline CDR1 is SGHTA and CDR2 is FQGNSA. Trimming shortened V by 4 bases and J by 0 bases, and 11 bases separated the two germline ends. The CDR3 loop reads CASSSRGFSTDTQYF. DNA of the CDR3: TGTGCCAGCAGCTCCCGAGGGTTTAGCACAGATACGCAGTATTTT.

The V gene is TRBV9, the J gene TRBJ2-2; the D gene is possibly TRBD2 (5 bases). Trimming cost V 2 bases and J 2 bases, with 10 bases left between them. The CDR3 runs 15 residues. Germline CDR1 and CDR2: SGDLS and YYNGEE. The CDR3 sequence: CASSVYGINTGELFF. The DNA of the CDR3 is TGTGCCAGCAGCGTTTACGGGATTAACACCGGGGAGCTGTTTTTT.

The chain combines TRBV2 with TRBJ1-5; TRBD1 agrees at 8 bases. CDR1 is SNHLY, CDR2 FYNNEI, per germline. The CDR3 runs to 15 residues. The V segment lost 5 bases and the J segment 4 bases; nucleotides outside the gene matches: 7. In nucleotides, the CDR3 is TGTGCCAGCAGTCCCTGGACAGGGACAAATCAGCCCCAGCATTTT. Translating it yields CASSPWTGTNQPQHF.

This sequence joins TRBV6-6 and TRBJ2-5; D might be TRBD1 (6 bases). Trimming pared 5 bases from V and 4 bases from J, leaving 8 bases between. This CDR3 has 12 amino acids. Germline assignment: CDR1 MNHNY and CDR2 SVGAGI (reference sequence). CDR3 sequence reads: CASSVGGETQYF. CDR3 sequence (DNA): TGTGCCAGCAGTGTAGGGGGAGAGACCCAGTACTTC.

In DNA, the CDR3 is TGTGCCAGCAGCCCCCCCGGACTAGCGGGGGGCAGCGGCACAGATACGCAGTATTTT. Protein sequence: CASSPPGLAGGSGTDTQYF. The chain combines TRBV5-4 with TRBJ2-3; TRBD2 matches 14 bases. CDR3 length equals 19 residues. Trimming at V came to 4 bases and at J to 1 base, leaving 11 bases not matched to a gene. Looked up from germline, CDR1 is SGHNT and CDR2 is YYREEE (reference sequence).